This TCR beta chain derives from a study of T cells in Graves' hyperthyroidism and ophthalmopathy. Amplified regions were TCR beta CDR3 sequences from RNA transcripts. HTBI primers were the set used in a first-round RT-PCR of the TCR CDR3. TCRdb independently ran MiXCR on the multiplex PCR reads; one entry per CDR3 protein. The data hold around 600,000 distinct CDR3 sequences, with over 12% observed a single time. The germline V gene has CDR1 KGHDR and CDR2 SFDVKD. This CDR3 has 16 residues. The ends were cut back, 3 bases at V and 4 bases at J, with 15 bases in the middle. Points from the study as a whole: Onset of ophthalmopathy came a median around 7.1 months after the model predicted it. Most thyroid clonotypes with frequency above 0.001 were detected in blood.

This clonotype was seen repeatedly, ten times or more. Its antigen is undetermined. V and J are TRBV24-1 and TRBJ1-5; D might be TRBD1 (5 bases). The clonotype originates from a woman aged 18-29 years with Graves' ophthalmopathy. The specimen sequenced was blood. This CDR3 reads CATSDRVWGRNQPQHF. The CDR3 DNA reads TGTGCCACCAGTGATCGAGTGTGGGGGAGAAATCAGCCCCAGCATTTT.